This T cell receptor (beta chain) was recorded in a study of human T cells and chemical hapten exposure. Original methodology: The number of TCRs in each sample had a median of around 96,000 and spanned about 23,224 to 690,600. Via MiXCR, TCRdb re-called the 5' RACE reads, giving one row per CDR3 protein. The authors' filters were not applied to this entry. The sample lists 65,000 to 90,000 distinct CDR3 sequences, around a sixth occurring once. Total RNA was isolated from unfractionated whole blood. By sample fraction, this clonotype is medium-sized. With 0 bases clipped from V and 9 bases from J, the junction kept 1 base outside the gene matches. This CDR3 comprises 15 residues. Germline V gene data show CDR1 as MNHEY and CDR2 as SVGEGT.

This receptor was taken from a female donor in good health. The chain combines TRBV6-2 or TRBV6-3 with TRBJ1-6, with 11 bases aligning to TRBD1. The CDR3 nucleotides are TGTGCCAGCAGTTACTCCGGGACAGGGGGTTCACCCCTCCACTTT. As protein: CASSYSGTGGSPLHF.